These 28 T cell receptor beta chains share one sample of origin, sequenced in a study of identical twins. Via MiXCR, TCRdb re-called the 5' RACE reads, giving one row per CDR3 protein. In the table there are 350,000 to 450,000 distinct CDR3 sequences, around 20% of which are singletons. Sequenced input: naive T cells sorted from blood. The origin of the receptors is a man aged 45-65 years in good health.

This clonotype was detected a few times. The rearrangement joins TRBV5-1 to TRBJ2-5; 10 bases fit TRBD2. Losses at the gene ends were 4 bases for V and 5 bases for J; bases not matched to a gene: 5. Germline values: CDR1 SGHRS, CDR2 YFSETQ. The CDR3 runs 14 residues. The CDR3 sequence is CASSPTSGFETQYF. CDR3 bases: TGCGCCAGCAGCCCGACTAGCGGGTTTGAGACCCAGTACTTC.

This clonotype was seen a few times. The chain joins TRBV5-6 to TRBJ2-2, with TRBD1 as a possible D gene (6 bases). The V gene lost 2 bases and the J gene lost 4 bases, with 9 bases spanning the gap. Germline values: CDR1 SGHDT, CDR2 YYEEEE. This CDR3 spans 14 amino acids. This CDR3 is CASSLGTLTGELFF. The CDR3 DNA sequence: TGTGCCAGCAGCTTAGGGACACTCACCGGGGAGCTGTTTTTT. Complete variable domain (other parts from reference TRBV5-6 and TRBJ2-2): DAGVTQSPTHLIKTRGQQVTLRCSPKSGHDTVSWYQQALGQGPQFIFQYYEEEERQRGNFPDRFSGHQFPNYSSELNVNALLLGDSALYLCASSLGTLTGELFFGEGSRLTVL.

The sample holds many counts of this clonotype. V and J are TRBV20-1 and TRBJ2-1; 12 bases fit TRBD2. V dropped 4 bases and J dropped 8; count of bases not matched to a gene: 12. CDR1 and CDR2 (germline): DFQATT, SNEGSKA (reference sequence). The CDR3 loop spans 16 amino acids. Here the CDR3 reads CSATQTSGRPEDEQFF. The DNA for the CDR3 is TGCAGTGCTACCCAGACTAGCGGGAGACCCGAGGATGAGCAGTTCTTC.

The V gene is TRBV20-1, the J gene TRBJ2-4; 14 nucleotides agree with TRBD2. The CDR3 loop spans 18 amino acids. CDR1 DFQATT and CDR2 SNEGSKA come from the germline V gene (reference sequence). J was trimmed by 1 base and V by 5 bases; bases with no gene match: 10. CDR3 sequence: CSARRLAGGPNAKNIQYF. CDR3 sequence (DNA): TGCAGTGCTCGGCGACTAGCGGGAGGGCCTAATGCCAAAAACATTCAGTACTTC.

This clonotype has only a few counts. The chain carries TRBV3-1 and TRBJ2-5; 9 positions agree with TRBD2. The ends lost 3 bases at V and 4 bases at J; junction bases unmatched: 6. There are 15 residues in the CDR3. Germline loops: CDR1 LGHDT, CDR2 YNNKEL (reference sequence). CDR3 protein: CASSHYLGLAETQYF. CDR3 DNA: TGTGCCAGCAGCCACTACTTGGGACTAGCAGAGACCCAGTACTTC.

This clonotype was recorded many times. J is TRBJ2-1 and V is TRBV6-5; perhaps TRBD2 as D (6 bases). Germline CDR1 is MNHEY and CDR2 is SVGAGI. V lost 0 bases to trimming and J lost 7 bases, with 13 bases between them. The length of the CDR3 is 15 residues. The CDR3 is CASSYSIGRPNEQFF. The CDR3 DNA is TGTGCCAGCAGTTACTCGATAGGGAGGCCTAATGAGCAGTTCTTC.

This clonotype was seen at least ten times. This chain connects TRBV20-1 to TRBJ1-4, with D uncertain. CDR1 and CDR2 (germline): DFQATT, SNEGSKA (reference sequence). The CDR3 length is 13 residues. The CDR3 reads CRGCQLMKNCLFF. For the CDR3, the DNA is TGCAGGGGATGTCAACTAATGAAAAACTGCCTGTTTTTT.

This chain uses TRBV20-1 with TRBJ2-1; D is perhaps TRBD2 (5 bases). Trimming removed 1 base from V and 0 bases from J, with 19 bases in between. The germline V gene has CDR1 DFQATT and CDR2 SNEGSKA (reference sequence). The CDR3 covers 18 residues. The chain's CDR3 is CSARVAGVDQRSYNEQFF. The CDR3 DNA reads TGCAGTGCTAGAGTGGCGGGCGTGGATCAGCGCTCCTACAATGAGCAGTTCTTC.

The sample holds many counts of this clonotype. The V gene is TRBV5-1, the J gene TRBJ2-1; the D gene is possibly TRBD2 (5 bases). Germline CDR1 is SGHRS and CDR2 is YFSETQ. Trimming shortened V by 0 bases and J by 2 bases, and 9 bases separated the two germline ends. CDR3 length: 15 residues. For the CDR3, the DNA is TGCGCCAGCAGCTTGGCCGTCGGGACCTACAATGAGCAGTTCTTC. It is translated as CASSLAVGTYNEQFF.

This sequence joins TRBV20-1 and TRBJ1-2; unclear D gene. The CDR3 is 15 residues long. V dropped 0 bases and J dropped 4 bases, with 15 bases sitting between them. Germline CDR1 and CDR2: DFQATT and SNEGSKA (reference sequence). CDR3 DNA: TGCAGTGCTAGAGAGCTACAGAGCTTTAGCTATGGCTACACCTTC. It specifies CSARELQSFSYGYTF.

This clonotype was observed at least ten times. V and J are TRBV12-3 or TRBV12-4 and TRBJ2-7; D ambiguous. The CDR3 runs to 11 residues. Trimming pared 6 bases from V and 7 bases from J, leaving 10 bases between. The CDR3: CASSSLGEQYF. In DNA form, the CDR3 reads TGTGCCAGCAGCTCCCTGGGAGAGCAGTACTTC.

The sample holds a few counts of this clonotype. The chain joins TRBV6-1 to TRBJ2-7; 9 bases fit TRBD1. The CDR3 contains 14 residues. V gave up 7 bases and J gave up 5 bases; unmatched junction bases: 9. The germline V gene encodes CDR1 MNHNS and CDR2 SASEGT. The DNA of the CDR3 is TGTGCCAGCAAGATGGGACAGGGCCGCGACGAGCAGTACTTC. Encoded protein: CASKMGQGRDEQYF.

The CDR3 loop reads CASSSFSGGGNEQFF. CDR3 sequence (DNA): TGTGCCAGCAGCTCTTTTAGCGGAGGGGGCAATGAGCAGTTCTTC. The chain couples TRBV7-6 to TRBJ2-1, with D possibly called TRBD1 or TRBD2 (6 bases each). The V gene lost 4 bases and the J gene lost 6 bases, with 16 bases spanning the gap. The CDR3 has 15 amino acids. From germline, CDR1 is SGHVS and CDR2 FNYEAQ.

The CDR3: CASTNSLKTQYF. In DNA, the CDR3 is TGTGCCAGCACCAACAGTCTGAAGACCCAGTACTTC. The rearrangement joins TRBV6-2 or TRBV6-3 to TRBJ2-5, with D unclear. The V end lost 7 bases, the J end lost 6 bases, and 12 bases lay between the germline ends. The CDR3 is 12 residues long. Looked up from germline, CDR1 is MNHEY and CDR2 is SVGEGT.

This clonotype was counted ten times or more. The chain employs TRBV4-1 and TRBJ2-7; TRBD1 matches 7 bases. The ends lost 0 bases at V and 3 bases at J; junction bases unmatched: 2. The CDR3 loop spans 14 amino acids. CDR1 and CDR2 from the germline V gene are MGHRA and YSYEKL. The CDR3 DNA is TGCGCCAGCAGCCAAGAGGGACAGAGCTACGAGCAGTACTTC. As protein: CASSQEGQSYEQYF.

This clonotype was counted a few times. The chain employs TRBV20-1 and TRBJ1-1; 11 bases are a match to TRBD1. Germline CDR1 DFQATT, CDR2 SNEGSKA (reference sequence). With 3 bases clipped from V and 5 bases from J, the junction kept 2 bases outside the gene matches. The CDR3 totals 13 residues. For the CDR3, the DNA is TGCAGTGCTAGGGACAGGGGGCAGACTGAAGCTTTCTTT. Residues: CSARDRGQTEAFF.

This chain links TRBV5-1 with TRBJ1-2; 7 nucleotides match TRBD1. Germline trimming cut 0 bases from V and 5 bases from J; bases unmatched to any gene: 4. The germline CDR1 and CDR2 sequences are SGHRS and YFSETQ. This CDR3 has 14 residues. This CDR3 reads CASSLDRGVYGYTF. In nucleotides, the CDR3 is TGCGCCAGCAGCTTGGACAGGGGAGTTTATGGCTACACCTTC.

The chain links TRBV4-2 to TRBJ2-3, with D perhaps matching TRBD1 (6 bases). Germline loops: CDR1 LGHNA, CDR2 YNFKEQ. The length of the CDR3 is 13 residues. Deletions cut 0 bases from V and 8 bases from J, with 9 bases between. The CDR3 region has the DNA TGTGCCAGCAGCCAAGATGACAGGAGTACGCAGTATTTT. Its translation: CASSQDDRSTQYF.

This clonotype was counted many times. The CDR3 here is CASSLRSFGSEQYF. The CDR3 DNA reads as TGTGCCAGCAGTTTACGTTCGTTTGGTTCCGAGCAGTACTTC. The rearrangement uses TRBV12-3 or TRBV12-4 and TRBJ2-7; the D is unclear. This CDR3 has 14 residues. V was pared by 2 bases and J by 6 bases, with 14 bases between.

The rearrangement links TRBV7-8 to TRBJ2-2; D is unresolved. Germline CDR1 reads SGHVS; CDR2 reads FQNEAQ. V lost 1 base, J lost 2 bases, and 11 bases lay in between. The CDR3 has 16 residues. The CDR3 DNA reads as TGTGCCAGCAGCTTAGTCGGGCTCGGAAACACCGGGGAGCTGTTTTTT. Translated: CASSLVGLGNTGELFF. Full variable domain (rest looked up from reference TRBV7-8 and TRBJ2-2): GAGVSQSPRYKVAKRGQDVALRCDPISGHVSLFWYQQALGQGPEFLTYFQNEAQLDKSGLPSDRFFAERPEGSVSTLKIQRTQQEDSAVYLCASSLVGLGNTGELFFGEGSRLTVL.

This clonotype was observed many times. The chain uses TRBV15 and TRBJ2-2, with no clear D. There are 14 residues in the CDR3. V was cut by 5 bases and J by 7 bases, with 14 bases left in between. The germline V gene encodes CDR1 LNHNV and CDR2 YYDKDF (reference sequence). CDR3 protein: CATSPALRSGELFF. CDR3 in DNA: TGTGCCACCAGCCCCGCATTGAGGAGCGGGGAGCTGTTTTTT.

In the case of this clonotype: Relative to the germline gene, one junction end is altered; a read error may explain this. The V gene is TRBV20-1, the J gene TRBJ1-1, with D possibly being TRBD1 (5 bases). The germline V gene encodes CDR1 DFQATT and CDR2 SNEGSKA (reference sequence). The CDR3 contains 14 residues. CDR3 sequence: CSAPGWTGNTEALF. The CDR3 DNA reads TGCAGTGCTCCAGGGTGGACGGGGAACACTGAAGCTCTCTTT.

In its sample, this clonotype was seen many times. The chain joins TRBV5-6 to TRBJ1-2; D perhaps matches TRBD1 (6 bases). Trimming removed 3 bases from V and 4 bases from J, with 13 bases in between. The CDR3 is 14 residues long. Germline-derived CDR1 and CDR2 are SGHDT and YYEEEE. CDR3 residues: CASSSTGGSYGYTF. In nucleotides, the CDR3 is TGTGCCAGCAGCTCGACAGGAGGTAGCTATGGCTACACCTTC.

The chain has TRBV20-1 and TRBJ2-3; 9 bases are a match to TRBD2. Losses at the gene ends were 7 bases for V and 8 bases for J; bases not matched to a gene: 13. In germline, CDR1 is DFQATT, CDR2 SNEGSKA (reference sequence). This CDR3 spans 14 amino acids. DNA for the CDR3: TGCAGTGTCAAGACTAGCGGCGGCACGGGTACGCAGTATTTT. This codes for CSVKTSGGTGTQYF.

This clonotype was picked up a small number of times. The chain has TRBV12-3 or TRBV12-4 and TRBJ1-1, with D perhaps TRBD1 (6 bases). V was shortened by 5 bases and J by 4 bases, with 11 bases between the two germline ends. The length of the CDR3 is 13 residues. CDR3 in amino acids: CASSVAGATEAFF. CDR3 sequence (DNA): TGTGCCAGCAGTGTTGCAGGGGCCACTGAAGCTTTCTTT.

The rearrangement uses TRBV20-1 and TRBJ2-7; TRBD1 matches at 9 bases. V was pared by 1 base and J by 0 bases, with 4 bases of the junction left unmatched. There are 15 residues in the CDR3. Germline loops: CDR1 DFQATT, CDR2 SNEGSKA (reference sequence). The CDR3 region is CSARASGQGSYEQYF. The CDR3 region has the DNA TGCAGTGCTAGAGCATCGGGACAGGGCTCCTACGAGCAGTACTTC.

As DNA, the CDR3 is TGTGCCAGCAGGGCGGCCGGGGGTGGCGGGGAGCTGTTTTTT. The encoded protein is CASRAAGGGGELFF. The chain joins TRBV6-1 to TRBJ2-2; D may be TRBD2 (6 bases). The V end lost 6 bases, the J end lost 7 bases, and 15 bases lay between the germline ends. Germline CDR1 and CDR2: MNHNS and SASEGT. CDR3 size: 14 residues.

This clonotype was recorded at least ten times. This rearrangement joins TRBV5-1 to TRBJ2-7; TRBD1 matches 8 bases. The V gene end was trimmed by 5 bases and the J gene end by 4 bases; junction bases not matched to a gene: 11. CDR3 length: 15 amino acids. Germline-derived CDR1 and CDR2 are SGHRS and YFSETQ. In DNA form, the CDR3 reads TGCGCCAGCAGTTTCTTTCCAGGGGGCAATTACGAGCAGTACTTC. Protein product: CASSFFPGGNYEQYF.